One and the same sample provided the 17 T cell receptor beta chains below, sequenced in a study of T cell repertoires in cytomegalovirus infection (dated by TCRdb to between 2017 and 2020). TCRdb shows the sequencer as Illumina HiSeq 1500. Through fastp at Q25 and MiXCR, TCRdb rebuilt clones from the public reads, retaining in-frame beta chains. All rows with the same CDR3 protein become a single entry with the most common DNA and genes. For this sample there are hundreds of thousands of distinct CDR3 sequences; 24% appear just once. The biggest ten clones account for 6.5% to 10% of the sample. Source material: CD8+ T cells from PBMCs. The receptors come from a human donor in good health (CMV status not recorded). Some clones in this sample may be carry-over from other donors' samples.

This clonotype was seen more than once but under ten times. This sequence joins TRBV6-1 and TRBJ2-3, with D possibly TRBD2 on 6 matching bases. CDR3 length: 14 amino acids. CDR1 is MNHNS, CDR2 SASEGT, per germline. V dropped 6 bases and J dropped 5 bases, with 15 bases sitting between them. The CDR3 region is CASSSGDPRDTQYF. The CDR3 coding sequence is TGTGCCAGCAGCTCGGGAGACCCAAGAGATACGCAGTATTTT.

The sample holds a few counts of this clonotype. This chain links TRBV29-1 with TRBJ2-2; 7 bases line up with TRBD2. This CDR3 spans 15 amino acids. V lost 4 bases and J lost 5; bases outside the gene matches: 10. Germline V CDR1 and CDR2: SQVTM, ANQGSEA. CDR3 loop: CSVGGGISGTGELFF. CDR3 nucleotide sequence: TGCAGCGTTGGGGGGGGGATCTCGGGAACCGGGGAGCTGTTTTTT.

This clonotype was seen a handful of times. V and J are TRBV12-3 or TRBV12-4 and TRBJ2-1, with D maybe TRBD2 (7 bases). This CDR3 has 16 residues. Trimming took off 3 bases at V and 4 bases at J, with 16 bases between the two ends. The chain's CDR3 is CASSLGGGTHYNEQFF. The CDR3 nucleotides read TGTGCCAGCAGTTTGGGGGGGGGGACACATTACAATGAGCAGTTCTTC.

The count of this clonotype is one. This chain links TRBV12-5 with TRBJ1-2, with 8 bases fitting TRBD1. This CDR3 is built from 14 residues. V gave up 6 bases and J gave up 6 bases; unmatched junction bases: 9. Germline V gives CDR1 LGHNT, CDR2 FRNRAP. The CDR3 DNA follows: TGTGCTAGTGGAACAGGACAGGGCTTCGATGGCTACACCTTC. Translated, it gives CASGTGQGFDGYTF.

This clonotype was counted between two and nine times. J is TRBJ1-2 and V is TRBV7-9; the match to TRBD1 covers 7 bases. V lost 1 base to trimming and J lost 4 bases; unmatched junction nucleotides: 3. The length of the CDR3 is 14 residues. CDR1 and CDR2 (germline): SEHNR, FQNEAQ (reference sequence). DNA of the CDR3: TGTGCCAGCAGCTTAGGAAGGGGGCCCTATGGCTACACCTTC. It translates to CASSLGRGPYGYTF.

J is TRBJ2-7 and V is TRBV4-1; D ambiguous. The V and J ends lost 1 base and 5 bases respectively, with 12 bases between them. CDR1 is MGHRA, CDR2 YSYEKL, per germline. The CDR3 has 14 amino acids. The CDR3 protein is CASSQVMVGDEQYF. CDR3 nucleotides: TGCGCCAGCAGCCAAGTGATGGTTGGGGACGAGCAGTACTTC.

A word on this clonotype: This may come from a read error, since a much larger clone is one base off. The chain combines TRBV12-3 or TRBV12-4 with TRBJ1-3; D uncertain. CDR3 length: 12 amino acids. The V end lost 7 bases, the J end lost 8 bases, and 12 bases lay between the germline ends. The CDR3 spells CASTPAEYTIYF. CDR3 nucleotides: TGTGCCAGCACCCCTGCGGAATACACCATATATTTT.

This clonotype was detected a few times. The chain is built from TRBV28 and TRBJ2-7, with TRBD1 as a possible D gene (5 bases). V was cut by 6 bases and J by 4 bases, with 13 bases left in between. The CDR3 length is 13 residues. From germline, CDR1 is MDHEN and CDR2 SYDVKM. The CDR3 DNA sequence: TGTGCCAGCAGCCCAAGGGCAGGGTACGAGCAGTACGTC. This codes for CASSPRAGYEQYV.

This clonotype was counted between two and nine times. This sequence joins TRBV9 and TRBJ1-1, with TRBD1 as a possible D gene (5 bases). This CDR3 comprises 20 residues. Germline assignment: CDR1 SGDLS and CDR2 YYNGEE. The V end lost 0 bases, the J end lost 0 bases, and 24 bases lay between the germline ends. CDR3 amino acids: CASSVGETALSSSMNTEAFF. CDR3 coding DNA: TGTGCCAGCAGCGTAGGCGAGACAGCTCTAAGTTCTTCTATGAACACTGAAGCTTTCTTT.

This clonotype was seen many times. The chain joins TRBV12-3 or TRBV12-4 to TRBJ2-3; D gene unclear. The CDR3 length is 11 residues. V was trimmed by 8 bases and J by 4 bases, leaving 7 bases between them. The CDR3 sequence: CASLRSDTQYF. In DNA, the CDR3 is TGTGCCAGCCTCCGATCAGATACGCAGTATTTT.

Details on this clonotype: Its ends do not fully match the called genes, so a read error is possible. V and J are TRBV7-6 and TRBJ2-1; 13 nucleotides line up with TRBD2. CDR3 length: 14 residues. Germline lookup yields CDR1 SGHVS and CDR2 FNYEAQ. In nucleotides, the CDR3 is TGTGTCAGCAGCACTAGCGGGGGGGCCTATGAGCAGTTCTTC. Translating gives CVSSTSGGAYEQFF.

The chain links TRBV7-9 to TRBJ2-1; 9 bases are shared with TRBD2. V was clipped by 5 bases and J by 1 base; unmatched bases: 6. Germline V lookup: CDR1 SEHNR, CDR2 FQNEAQ (reference sequence). CDR3 length: 16 residues. The CDR3 is CASSVPSGASYNEQFF. The CDR3, as DNA: TGTGCCAGCAGCGTACCTAGCGGGGCGTCCTACAATGAGCAGTTCTTC.

Many counts were recorded for this clonotype. The chain employs TRBV11-3 and TRBJ2-1; D remains ambiguous. The germline V and J ends were trimmed by 0 bases and 0 bases, with 12 bases remaining between them. This CDR3 is built from 17 residues. Per germline, CDR1 SGHNT and CDR2 YENEEA. CDR3 residues: CASSLDLARRSYNEQFF. CDR3 sequence (DNA): TGTGCCAGCAGCTTAGATCTGGCCAGACGCTCCTACAATGAGCAGTTCTTC.

This clonotype was counted only a few times. The V call is TRBV25-1, the J call TRBJ1-4; D is unclear. Per germline, CDR1 MGHDK and CDR2 SYGVNS. V was trimmed by 0 bases and J by 0 bases, leaving 23 bases between them. This CDR3 contains 21 residues. For the CDR3, the DNA is TGTGCCAGCAGTGAATATTTTATGGAAGGCGACCCGGGTGCAACTAATGAAAAACTGTTTTTT. Protein product: CASSEYFMEGDPGATNEKLFF. Supplemented by reference TRBV25-1 and TRBJ1-4, the full variable domain reads EADIYQTPRYLVIGTGKKITLECSQTMGHDKMYWYQQDPGMELHLIHYSYGVNSTEKGDLSSESTVSRIRTEHFPLTLESARPSHTSQYLCASSEYFMEGDPGATNEKLFFGSGTQLSVL.

The sample holds one count of this clonotype. The CDR3 is CAIRRDRGPHEQYF. Here the CDR3 DNA reads TGTGCCATCAGACGGGACAGGGGGCCCCACGAGCAGTACTTC. This chain joins TRBV10-3 and TRBJ2-7, with 12 bases that match TRBD1. Germline CDR1 is ENHRY and CDR2 is SYGVKD. V lost 6 bases to trimming and J lost 5 bases; unmatched junction nucleotides: 5. The CDR3 has 14 amino acids.

This clonotype turned up a few times. The rearrangement joins TRBV7-9 to TRBJ2-5, with D possibly being TRBD2 (6 bases). The germline V gene encodes CDR1 SEHNR and CDR2 FQNEAQ (reference sequence). This CDR3 has 13 amino acids. Deletions cut 5 bases from V and 4 bases from J, with 11 bases between. The CDR3 is CASSPRGIETQYF. In DNA form, the CDR3 reads TGTGCCAGCAGCCCACGGGGGATAGAGACCCAGTACTTC.

This clonotype showed up just a few times. V usage is TRBV28 and J usage is TRBJ2-7; possibly TRBD1 or TRBD2 for D (5 bases each). Germline lookup yields CDR1 MDHEN and CDR2 SYDVKM. The CDR3 covers 16 residues. Trimming pared 6 bases from V and 7 bases from J, leaving 25 bases between. This chain's CDR3 is CASSRPRPGRTGEQYV. CDR3 in DNA: TGTGCCAGCAGCCGCCCCCGCCCGGGACGAACGGGTGAGCAGTACGTC.